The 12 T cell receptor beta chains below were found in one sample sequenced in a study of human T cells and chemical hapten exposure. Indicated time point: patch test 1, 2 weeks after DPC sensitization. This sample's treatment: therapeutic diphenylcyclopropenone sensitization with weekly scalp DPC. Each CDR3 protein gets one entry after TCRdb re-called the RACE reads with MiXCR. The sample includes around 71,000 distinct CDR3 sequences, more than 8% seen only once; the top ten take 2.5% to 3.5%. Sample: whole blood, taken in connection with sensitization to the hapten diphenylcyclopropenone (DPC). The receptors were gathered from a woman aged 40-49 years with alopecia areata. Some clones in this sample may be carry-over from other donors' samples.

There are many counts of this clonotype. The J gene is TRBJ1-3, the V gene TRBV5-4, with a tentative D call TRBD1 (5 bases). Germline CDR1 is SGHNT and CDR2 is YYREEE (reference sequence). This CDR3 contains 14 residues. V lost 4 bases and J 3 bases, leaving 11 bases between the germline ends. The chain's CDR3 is CASSLGGNGNTIYF. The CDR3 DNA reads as TGTGCCAGCAGCCTCGGGGGGAATGGAAACACCATATATTTT.

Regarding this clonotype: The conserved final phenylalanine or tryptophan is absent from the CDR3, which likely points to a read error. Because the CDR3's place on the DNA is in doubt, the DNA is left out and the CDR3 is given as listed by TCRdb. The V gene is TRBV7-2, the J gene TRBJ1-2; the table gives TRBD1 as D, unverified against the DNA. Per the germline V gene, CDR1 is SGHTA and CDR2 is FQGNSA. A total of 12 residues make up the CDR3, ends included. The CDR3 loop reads CASSFGQSLIDV.

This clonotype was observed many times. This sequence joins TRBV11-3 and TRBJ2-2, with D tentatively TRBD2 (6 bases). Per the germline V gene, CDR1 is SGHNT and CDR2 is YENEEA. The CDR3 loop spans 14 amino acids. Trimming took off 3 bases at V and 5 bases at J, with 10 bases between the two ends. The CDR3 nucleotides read TGTGCCAGCAGCTTGGAGGGGAGTACCGGGGAGCTGTTTTTT. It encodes CASSLEGSTGELFF. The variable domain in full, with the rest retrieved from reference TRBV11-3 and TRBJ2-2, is EAGVVQSPRYKIIEKKQPVAFWCNPISGHNTLYWYLQNLGQGPELLIRYENEEAVDDSQLPKDRFSAERLKGVDSTLKIQPAELGDSAVYLCASSLEGSTGELFFGEGSRLTVL.

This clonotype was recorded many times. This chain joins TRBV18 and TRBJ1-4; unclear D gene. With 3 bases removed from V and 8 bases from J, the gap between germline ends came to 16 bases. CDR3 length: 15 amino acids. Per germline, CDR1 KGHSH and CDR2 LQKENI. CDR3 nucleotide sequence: TGTGCCAGCTCACCCCCGATTGAGGCCGGGGAAAAACTGTTTTTT. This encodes CASSPPIEAGEKLFF.

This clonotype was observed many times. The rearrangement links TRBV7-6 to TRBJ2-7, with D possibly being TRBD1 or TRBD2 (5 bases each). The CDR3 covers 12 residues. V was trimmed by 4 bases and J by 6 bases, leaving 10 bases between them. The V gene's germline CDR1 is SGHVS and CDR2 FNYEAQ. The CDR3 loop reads CASSSGPGEQYF. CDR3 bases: TGTGCCAGCAGCTCGGGACCGGGCGAGCAGTACTTC.

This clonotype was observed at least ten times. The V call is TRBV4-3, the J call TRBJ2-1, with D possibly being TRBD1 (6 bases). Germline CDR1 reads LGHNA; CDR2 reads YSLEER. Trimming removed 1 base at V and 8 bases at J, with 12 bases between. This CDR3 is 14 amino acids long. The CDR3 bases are TGCGCCAGCAGCCAAGCCCCAGGGGAAGATGAGCAGTTCTTC. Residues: CASSQAPGEDEQFF.

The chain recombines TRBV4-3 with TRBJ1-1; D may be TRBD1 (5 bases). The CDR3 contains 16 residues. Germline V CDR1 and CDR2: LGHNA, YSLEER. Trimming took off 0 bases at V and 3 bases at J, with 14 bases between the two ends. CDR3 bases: TGCGCCAGCAGCCAAGATATAGGCGCGGGGCACACTGAAGCTTTCTTT. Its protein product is CASSQDIGAGHTEAFF.

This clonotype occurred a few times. CDR3 nucleotide sequence: TGTGCCAGTAGTATAACAGGACAGCCTGGGGCCAACGTCCTGACTTTC. Protein product: CASSITGQPGANVLTF. J is TRBJ2-6 and V is TRBV19; a weak D match, TRBD1 (6 bases). The length of the CDR3 is 16 residues. V was pared by 2 bases and J by 2 bases, with 10 bases between. Germline CDR1 is LNHDA and CDR2 is SQIVND (reference sequence).

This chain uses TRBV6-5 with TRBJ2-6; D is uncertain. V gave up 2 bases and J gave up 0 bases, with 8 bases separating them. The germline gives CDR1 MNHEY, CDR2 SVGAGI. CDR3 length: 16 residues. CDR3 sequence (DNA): TGTGCCAGCAGTTACCGCGGAGTCTCTGGGGCCAACGTCCTGACTTTC. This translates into CASSYRGVSGANVLTF.

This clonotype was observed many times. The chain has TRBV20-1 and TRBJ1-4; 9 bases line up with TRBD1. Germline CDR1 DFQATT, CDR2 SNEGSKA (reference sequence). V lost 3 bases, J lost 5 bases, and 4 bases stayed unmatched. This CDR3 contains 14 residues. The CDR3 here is CSARGQGGNEKLFF. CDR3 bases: TGCAGTGCTAGGGGACAGGGTGGCAATGAAAAACTGTTTTTT.

The CDR3 DNA sequence: TGTGCCAGCTCACCCAGGGAATCTGGGGACGAGCAGTACTTC. Translated, it gives CASSPRESGDEQYF. The chain couples TRBV18 to TRBJ2-7, with a possible D match to TRBD1 (5 bases). CDR1 and CDR2 from the germline V gene are KGHSH and LQKENI. The CDR3 has 14 residues. V was pared by 3 bases and J by 5 bases, with 14 bases between.

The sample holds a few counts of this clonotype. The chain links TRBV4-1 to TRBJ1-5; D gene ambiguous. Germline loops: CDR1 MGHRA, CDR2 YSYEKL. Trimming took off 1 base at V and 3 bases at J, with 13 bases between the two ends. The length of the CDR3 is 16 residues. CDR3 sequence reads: CASSQAWADLNQPQHF. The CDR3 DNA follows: TGCGCCAGCAGCCAAGCTTGGGCTGACCTCAATCAGCCCCAGCATTTT.